This T cell receptor (beta chain) was sequenced in a study of regulatory T cells in long-lasting Graves disease. Study-wide results and caveats: Those with persistent disease had in common more public clonotypes (around 2,500) than new patients (more than 900). TCR diversity in persistent Graves' patients was below that of newly diagnosed ones.

Trimming took 1 base from V and 16 from J; bases not matched to a gene: 6. The length of the CDR3 is 11 residues. The germline CDR1 and CDR2 sequences are GTSNPN and SVGIG (reference sequence). Time point described: persistent/refractory GD, antithyroid drugs over 5 years with positive TRAb. PBMCs provided the RNA from which the TCR library was made. Patients were enrolled at an endocrinology department in Xi'an, China. As regards this clonotype: Its cognate antigen is unknown.

Arm-PCR with iRepertoire HTBI primers amplified the CDR3 regions for these TCR beta libraries. TCRdb re-analysed the multiplex PCR reads in MiXCR, keeping a single row per CDR3 protein. Among about 660,000 distinct CDR3 sequences listed, roughly 30% were seen once. The TCR comes from a female donor with Graves disease. The chain uses TRBV30 and TRBJ1-4; 7 bases map to TRBD1. The sequences come from peripheral blood mononuclear cells (PBMCs), collected when the disease was refractory, from a patient treated with antithyroid drugs. For the CDR3, the DNA is TGTGCCTGGAGTGAAACGGGACAGACGTTTTTT. This codes for CAWSETGQTFF.